The 9 T cell receptor beta chains given below trace back to one sample, sequenced in a study of shared clonotypes between healthy human individuals. Clones were read by immunoSEQ multiplex PCR, and TCRdb kept only the in-frame ones, dropping some. The sample holds 2 million to 2.5 million clones, approximately 95% seen once. The sample consisted of naive CD4+ T cells from PBMCs. The subset is: CD45RA+ positively selected. Source of these receptors: a man younger than 30 in good health. Some clones in this sample may be carry-over from other donors' samples.

This clone was seen a few times. V gene TRBV2 combines with J gene TRBJ1-1; D remains unclear. Trimming pared 1 base from V and 4 bases from J, leaving 7 bases between. The CDR3 length is 13 residues. Germline assignment: CDR1 SNHLY and CDR2 FYNNEI. CDR3 sequence (DNA): TGTGCCAGCAGTGAAGAGTGGCGCACTGAAGCTTTCTTT. This gives the protein CASSEEWRTEAFF.

The chain combines TRBV11-2 with TRBJ2-7; TRBD2 is a possible D gene (5 bases). Germline V gene lookup returns CDR1 SGHAT and CDR2 FQNNGV. V lost 7 bases to trimming and J lost 3 bases, with 10 bases between them. There are 12 residues in the CDR3. CDR3 in amino acids: CASTLDYYEQYF. CDR3 DNA sequence: TGTGCCAGCACCCTAGACTACTACGAGCAGTACTTC.

This chain uses TRBV6-6 with TRBJ2-3, with D unclear. This CDR3 has 13 amino acids. Germline CDR1 and CDR2: MNHNY and SVGAGI (reference sequence). V gave up 0 bases and J gave up 5 bases, with 6 bases separating them. CDR3 amino acids: CASSYSEEDTQYF. DNA for the CDR3: TGTGCCAGCAGTTACTCAGAAGAAGATACGCAGTATTTT.

The CDR3 here is CASSPLAGNNYGYTF. For the CDR3, the DNA is TGTGCCAGCAGCCCCCTAGCAGGGAACAACTATGGCTACACCTTC. V is TRBV7-2 and J is TRBJ1-2; D may be TRBD1 (5 bases). Deletions cut 5 bases from V and 2 bases from J, with 15 bases between. Germline V gene data show CDR1 as SGHTA and CDR2 as FQGNSA. The CDR3 totals 15 residues.

This clone was counted a single time. The chain has TRBV7-7 and TRBJ2-5; D call uncertain. CDR3 length: 13 amino acids. The ends were cut back, 5 bases at V and 4 bases at J, with 11 bases in the middle. Germline CDR1 is SSHAT and CDR2 is FNYEAQ (reference sequence). In DNA, the CDR3 is TGTGCCAGCAGCCGAGGAGTGGTAGAGACCCAGTACTTC. The encoded protein is CASSRGVVETQYF.

The V and J genes are TRBV5-1 and TRBJ2-2, with D perhaps TRBD1 or TRBD2 (5 bases each). Deletions cut 5 bases from V and 0 bases from J, with 11 bases between. The CDR3 covers 15 residues. Germline values: CDR1 SGHRS, CDR2 YFSETQ. The CDR3 spells CASRSRGPNTGELFF. The CDR3 nucleotides read TGCGCCAGCAGGTCCCGGGGACCGAACACCGGGGAGCTGTTTTTT. The whole variable domain, filled in from reference TRBV5-1 and TRBJ2-2, reads KAGVTQTPRYLIKTRGQQVTLSCSPISGHRSVSWYQQTPGQGLQFLFEYFSETQRNKGNFPGRFSGRQFSNSRSEMNVSTLELGDSALYLCASRSRGPNTGELFFGEGSRLTVL.

This rearrangement joins TRBV4-1 to TRBJ2-1, with 8 nucleotides matching TRBD2. The CDR3 has 15 residues. Germline CDR1 and CDR2: MGHRA and YSYEKL. J gave up 8 bases and V 2 bases, and 8 bases lay outside the gene matches. The CDR3, as DNA: TGCGCCAGCAGCCAAAGACTAGCGAACGGAGATGAGCAGTTCTTC. This gives the protein CASSQRLANGDEQFF.

This clone was detected once. V usage is TRBV5-1 and J usage is TRBJ1-1; D uncertain. The CDR3 loop spans 14 amino acids. Germline V CDR1 and CDR2: SGHRS, YFSETQ. The V and J ends lost 4 bases and 2 bases respectively, with 12 bases between them. CDR3 DNA: TGCGCCAGCAGCCCGGATCCCCCTAACACTGAAGCTTTCTTT. Its protein is CASSPDPPNTEAFF. Based on the CDR3 plus reference TRBV5-1 and TRBJ1-1, the full variable domain is KAGVTQTPRYLIKTRGQQVTLSCSPISGHRSVSWYQQTPGQGLQFLFEYFSETQRNKGNFPGRFSGRQFSNSRSEMNVSTLELGDSALYLCASSPDPPNTEAFFGQGTRLTVV.

This chain connects TRBV19 to TRBJ2-5, with unresolved D. CDR1 is LNHDA and CDR2 is SQIVND in the germline V gene (reference sequence). V lost 4 bases and J 1 base, leaving 7 bases between the germline ends. This CDR3 has 13 amino acids. The CDR3 sequence is CASSTTVQETQYF. The CDR3 coding sequence is TGTGCCAGTAGTACGACGGTCCAAGAGACCCAGTACTTC.